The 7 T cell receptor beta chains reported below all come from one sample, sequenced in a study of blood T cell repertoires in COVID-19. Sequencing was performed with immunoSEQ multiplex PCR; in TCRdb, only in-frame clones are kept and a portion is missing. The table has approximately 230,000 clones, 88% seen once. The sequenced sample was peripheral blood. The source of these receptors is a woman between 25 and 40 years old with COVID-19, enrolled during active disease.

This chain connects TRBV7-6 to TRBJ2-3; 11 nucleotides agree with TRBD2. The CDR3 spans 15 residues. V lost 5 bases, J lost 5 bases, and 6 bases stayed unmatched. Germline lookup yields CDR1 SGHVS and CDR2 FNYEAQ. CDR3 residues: CASSLSGTSGDTQYF. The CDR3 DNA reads TGTGCCAGCAGCCTCTCCGGGACTAGCGGAGATACGCAGTATTTT. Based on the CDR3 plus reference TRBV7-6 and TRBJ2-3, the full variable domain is GAGVSQSPRYKVTKRGQDVALRCDPISGHVSLYWYRQALGQGPEFLTYFNYEAQQDKSGLPNDRFSAERPEGSISTLTIQRTEQRDSAMYRCASSLSGTSGDTQYFGPGTRLTVL.

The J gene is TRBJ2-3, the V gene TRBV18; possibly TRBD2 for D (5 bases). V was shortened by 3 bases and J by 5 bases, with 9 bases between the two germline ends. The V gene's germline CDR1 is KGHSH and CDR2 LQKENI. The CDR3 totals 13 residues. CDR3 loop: CASSPPGKDTQYF. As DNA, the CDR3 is TGTGCCAGCTCACCGCCGGGGAAAGATACGCAGTATTTT.

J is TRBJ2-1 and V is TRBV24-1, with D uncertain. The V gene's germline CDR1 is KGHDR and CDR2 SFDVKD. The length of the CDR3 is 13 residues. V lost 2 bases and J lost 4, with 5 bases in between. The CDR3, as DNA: TGTGCCACCAGTGATTCCTTTTACAATGAGCAGTTCTTC. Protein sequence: CATSDSFYNEQFF.

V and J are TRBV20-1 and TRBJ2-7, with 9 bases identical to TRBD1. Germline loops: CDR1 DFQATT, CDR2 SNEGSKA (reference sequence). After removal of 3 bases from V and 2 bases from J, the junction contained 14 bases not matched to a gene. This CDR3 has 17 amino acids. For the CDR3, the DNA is TGCAGTGCTAGTCCCATCCCACAGGGGGCGATGACCTACGAGCAGTACTTC. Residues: CSASPIPQGAMTYEQYF.

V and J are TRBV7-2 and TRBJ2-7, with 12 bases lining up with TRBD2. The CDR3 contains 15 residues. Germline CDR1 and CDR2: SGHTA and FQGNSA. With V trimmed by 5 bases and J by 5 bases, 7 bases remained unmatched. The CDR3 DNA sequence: TGTGCCAGCAGCCCGACTAGCGGGAGTGGCAACGAGCAGTACGTC. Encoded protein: CASSPTSGSGNEQYV.

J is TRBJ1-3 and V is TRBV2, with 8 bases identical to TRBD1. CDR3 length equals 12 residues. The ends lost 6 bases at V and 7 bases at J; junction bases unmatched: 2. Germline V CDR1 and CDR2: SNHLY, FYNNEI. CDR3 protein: CASRTGANTIYF. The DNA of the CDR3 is TGTGCCAGCAGGACAGGGGCCAACACCATATATTTT.

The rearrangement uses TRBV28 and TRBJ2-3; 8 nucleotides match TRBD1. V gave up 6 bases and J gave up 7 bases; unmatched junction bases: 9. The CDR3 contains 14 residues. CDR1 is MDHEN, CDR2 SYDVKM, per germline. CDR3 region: CASSPDREVNTQYF. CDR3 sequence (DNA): TGTGCCAGCAGCCCGGACAGGGAGGTAAATACGCAGTATTTT. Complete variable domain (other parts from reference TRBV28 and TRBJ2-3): DVKVTQSSRYLVKRTGEKVFLECVQDMDHENMFWYRQDPGLGLRLIYFSYDVKMKEKGDIPEGYSVSREKKERFSLILESASTNQTSMYLCASSPDREVNTQYFGPGTRLTVL.